These 2 T cell receptor beta chains share one sample of origin, sequenced in a study of T cells in localized non-small cell lung cancer. Data came from immunoSEQ multiplex PCR; TCRdb stores just in-frame clones and leaves some out. The sample includes tens of thousands of clones, more than 75% of them seen just once. This sample comprised peripheral blood, obtained before any cancer treatment. These receptors all stem from a woman aged 40 to 75 with stage I squamous cell lung carcinoma.

The rearrangement links TRBV4-1 to TRBJ2-2; perhaps TRBD2 as D (6 bases). Germline loops: CDR1 MGHRA, CDR2 YSYEKL. This CDR3 has 14 amino acids. V lost 4 bases and J 6 bases, leaving 12 bases between the germline ends. The CDR3 DNA reads TGCGCCAGCAGCCCCAGCAGGGAGGCCGGGGAGCTGTTTTTT. Its protein is CASSPSREAGELFF.

The V and J genes are TRBV7-2 and TRBJ2-1; D may be TRBD2 (7 bases). This CDR3 region has 15 residues. Per germline, CDR1 SGHTA and CDR2 FQGNSA. The V end was cut by 0 bases, the J end by 3 bases, with 9 bases between. CDR3 nucleotide sequence: TGTGCCAGCAGCTTAGCGGGGGGGCGCTACAATGAGCAGTTCTTC. As protein: CASSLAGGRYNEQFF.